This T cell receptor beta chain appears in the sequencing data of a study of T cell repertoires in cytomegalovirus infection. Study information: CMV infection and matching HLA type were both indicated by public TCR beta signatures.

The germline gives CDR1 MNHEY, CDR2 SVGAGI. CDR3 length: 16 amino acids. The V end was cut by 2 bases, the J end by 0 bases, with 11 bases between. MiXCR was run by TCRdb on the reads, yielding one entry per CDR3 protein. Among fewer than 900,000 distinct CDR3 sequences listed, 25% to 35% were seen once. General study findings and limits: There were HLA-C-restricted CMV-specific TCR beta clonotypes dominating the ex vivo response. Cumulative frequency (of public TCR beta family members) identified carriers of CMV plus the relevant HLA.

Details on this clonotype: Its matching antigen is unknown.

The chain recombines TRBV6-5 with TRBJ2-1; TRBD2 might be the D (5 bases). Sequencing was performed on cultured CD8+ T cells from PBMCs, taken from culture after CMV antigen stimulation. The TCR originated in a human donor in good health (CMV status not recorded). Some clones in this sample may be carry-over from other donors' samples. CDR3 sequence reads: CASSYDYVSSYNEQFF. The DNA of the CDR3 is TGTGCCAGCAGTTACGACTACGTGAGCTCCTACAATGAGCAGTTCTTC.